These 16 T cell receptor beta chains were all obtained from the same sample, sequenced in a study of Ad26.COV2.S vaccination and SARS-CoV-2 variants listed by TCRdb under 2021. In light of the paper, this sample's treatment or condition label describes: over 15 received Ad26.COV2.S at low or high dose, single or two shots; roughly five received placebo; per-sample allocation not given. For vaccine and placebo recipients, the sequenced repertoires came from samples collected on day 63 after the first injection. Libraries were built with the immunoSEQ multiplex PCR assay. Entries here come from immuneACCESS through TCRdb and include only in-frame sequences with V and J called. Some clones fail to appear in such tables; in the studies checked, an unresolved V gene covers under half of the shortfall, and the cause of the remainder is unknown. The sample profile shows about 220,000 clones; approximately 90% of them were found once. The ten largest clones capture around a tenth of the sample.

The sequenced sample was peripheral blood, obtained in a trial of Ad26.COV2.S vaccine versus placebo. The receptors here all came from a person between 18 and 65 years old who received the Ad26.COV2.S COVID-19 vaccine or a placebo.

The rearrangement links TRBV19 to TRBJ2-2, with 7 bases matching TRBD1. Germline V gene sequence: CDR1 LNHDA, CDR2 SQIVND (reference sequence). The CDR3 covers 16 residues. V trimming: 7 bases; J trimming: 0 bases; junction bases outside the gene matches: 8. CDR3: CASNNLQGTNTGELFF. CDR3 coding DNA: TGTGCCAGTAACAATTTACAGGGGACGAACACCGGGGAGCTGTTTTTT.

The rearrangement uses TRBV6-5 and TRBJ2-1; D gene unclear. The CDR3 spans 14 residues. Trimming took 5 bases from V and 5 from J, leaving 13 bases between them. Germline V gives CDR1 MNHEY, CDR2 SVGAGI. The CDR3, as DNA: TGTGCCAGCAGTATGCGAGAAGTAGACAATGAGCAGTTCTTC. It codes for CASSMREVDNEQFF.

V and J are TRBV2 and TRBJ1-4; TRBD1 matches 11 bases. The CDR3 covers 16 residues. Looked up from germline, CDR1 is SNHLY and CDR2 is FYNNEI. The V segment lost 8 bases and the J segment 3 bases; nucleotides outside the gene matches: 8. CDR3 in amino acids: CASSPGTGGPNEKLFF. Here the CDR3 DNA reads TGTGCCAGCTCTCCCGGGACAGGGGGTCCTAATGAAAAACTGTTTTTT.

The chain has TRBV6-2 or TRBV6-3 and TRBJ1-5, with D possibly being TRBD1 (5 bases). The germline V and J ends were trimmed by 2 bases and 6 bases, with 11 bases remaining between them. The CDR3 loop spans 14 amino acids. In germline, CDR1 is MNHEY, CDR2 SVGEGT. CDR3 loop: CASSYRGGSQPQHF. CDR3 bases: TGTGCCAGCAGTTACAGGGGCGGAAGTCAGCCCCAGCATTTT.

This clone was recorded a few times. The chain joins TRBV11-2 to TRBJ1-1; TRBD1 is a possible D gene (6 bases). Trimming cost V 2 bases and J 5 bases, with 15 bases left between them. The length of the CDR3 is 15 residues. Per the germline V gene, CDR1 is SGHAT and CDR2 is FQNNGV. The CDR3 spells CASSLMSRRGTEAFF. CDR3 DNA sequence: TGTGCCAGCAGCTTAATGTCCCGCAGGGGAACTGAAGCTTTCTTT.

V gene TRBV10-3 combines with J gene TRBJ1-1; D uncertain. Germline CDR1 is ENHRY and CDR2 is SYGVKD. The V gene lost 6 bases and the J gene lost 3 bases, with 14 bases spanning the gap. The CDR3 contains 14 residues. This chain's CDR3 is CAISSEFRDTEAFF. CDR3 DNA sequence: TGTGCCATCAGCTCCGAGTTCCGGGACACTGAAGCTTTCTTT.

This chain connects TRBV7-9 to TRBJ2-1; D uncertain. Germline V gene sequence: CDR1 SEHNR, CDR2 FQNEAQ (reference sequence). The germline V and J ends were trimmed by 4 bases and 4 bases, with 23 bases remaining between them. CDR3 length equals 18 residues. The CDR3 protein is CASSSYPARRTIYNEQFF. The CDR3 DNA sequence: TGTGCCAGCAGCTCCTACCCGGCCCGACGGACGATATACAATGAGCAGTTCTTC.

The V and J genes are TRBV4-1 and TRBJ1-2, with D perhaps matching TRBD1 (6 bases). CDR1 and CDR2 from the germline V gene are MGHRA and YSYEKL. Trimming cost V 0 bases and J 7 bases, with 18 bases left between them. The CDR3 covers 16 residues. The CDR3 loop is CASSQDRLQGVGGYTF. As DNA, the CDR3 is TGCGCCAGCAGCCAAGATAGACTACAGGGAGTGGGTGGCTACACCTTC.

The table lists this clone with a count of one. CDR3 nucleotide sequence: TGTGCCAGCAGCGACCCTTGGGGTTCCTCTGGAAACACCATATATTTT. It is translated as CASSDPWGSSGNTIYF. The V and J genes are TRBV7-8 and TRBJ1-3; D remains ambiguous. The CDR3 is made up of 16 amino acids. V was shortened by 5 bases and J by 0 bases, with 14 bases between the two germline ends. In germline, CDR1 is SGHVS, CDR2 FQNEAQ.

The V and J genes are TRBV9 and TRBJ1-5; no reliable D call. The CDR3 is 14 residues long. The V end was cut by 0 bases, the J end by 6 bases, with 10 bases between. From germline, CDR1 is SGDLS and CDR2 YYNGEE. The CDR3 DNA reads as TGTGCCAGCAGCGTAGGACAACCAGGTCAGCCCCAGCATTTT. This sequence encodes CASSVGQPGQPQHF.

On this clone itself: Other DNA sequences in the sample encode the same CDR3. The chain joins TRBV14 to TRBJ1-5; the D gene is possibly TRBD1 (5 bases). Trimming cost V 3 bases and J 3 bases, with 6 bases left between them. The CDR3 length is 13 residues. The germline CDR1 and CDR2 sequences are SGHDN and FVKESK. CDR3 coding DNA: TGTGCCAGCAGCCAGGGGCTCAATCAGCCCCAGCATTTT. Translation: CASSQGLNQPQHF.

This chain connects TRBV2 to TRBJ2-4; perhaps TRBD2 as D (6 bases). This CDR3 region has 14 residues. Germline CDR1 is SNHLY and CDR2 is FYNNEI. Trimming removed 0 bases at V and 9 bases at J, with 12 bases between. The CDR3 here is CASSEAGGLIIQYF. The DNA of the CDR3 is TGTGCCAGCAGTGAAGCGGGGGGTTTGATCATTCAGTACTTC.

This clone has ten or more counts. CDR3 in DNA: TGTGCCAGCAGTTTTGGCCGCGGAGGGGATACGCAGTATTTT. This encodes CASSFGRGGDTQYF. V and J are TRBV27 and TRBJ2-3; D might be TRBD2 (6 bases). CDR1 and CDR2 (germline): MNHEY, SMNVEV (reference sequence). The CDR3 is 14 residues long. V was clipped by 3 bases and J by 6 bases, with 13 bases between them.

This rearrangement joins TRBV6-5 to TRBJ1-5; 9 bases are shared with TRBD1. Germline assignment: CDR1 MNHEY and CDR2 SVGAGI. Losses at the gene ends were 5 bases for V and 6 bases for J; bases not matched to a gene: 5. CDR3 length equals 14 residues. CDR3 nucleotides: TGTGCCAGCAGTCCAACAGGGGGCAGTCAGCCCCAGCATTTT. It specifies CASSPTGGSQPQHF.

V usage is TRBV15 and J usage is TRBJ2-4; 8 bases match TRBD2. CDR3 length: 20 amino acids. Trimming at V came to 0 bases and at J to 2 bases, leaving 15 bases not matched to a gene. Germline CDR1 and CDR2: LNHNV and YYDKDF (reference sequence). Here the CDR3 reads CATSRESGGNLLGSKNIQYF. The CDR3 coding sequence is TGTGCCACCAGCAGAGAGAGCGGGGGTAACCTCCTAGGATCCAAAAACATTCAGTACTTC.

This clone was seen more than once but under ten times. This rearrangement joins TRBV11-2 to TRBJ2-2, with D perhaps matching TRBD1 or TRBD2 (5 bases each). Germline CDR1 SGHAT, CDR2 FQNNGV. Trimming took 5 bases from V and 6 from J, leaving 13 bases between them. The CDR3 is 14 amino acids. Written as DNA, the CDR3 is TGTGCCAGCAGCCCCGGGGCTACACCCGGGGAGCTGTTTTTT. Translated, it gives CASSPGATPGELFF.